This T cell receptor beta chain was captured by sequencing in a study of high-grade serous ovarian cancer treatment subgroups. Study-wide background: On average, 14,192 reads and thousands of unique TCR beta rearrangements were obtained per sample.

Tumor samples were taken before definitive surgery or chemotherapy. Note on this clone: What it binds is unknown.

Here immunoSEQ multiplex PCR was the method, and the copy in TCRdb shows in-frame clones only, minus some. This sample carries thousands of clones, 75% to 85% of them seen once, and the ten largest clones take roughly 7%. The study's findings and limits: Tumors within one patient showed repertoire similarity of roughly 0.095 to 0.85.

CDR3 length: 15 amino acids. Germline assignment: CDR1 SGHNT and CDR2 YYREEE (reference sequence). V shed 5 bases, J shed 4 bases, and the junction held 5 bases outside the gene matches. The chain couples TRBV5-4 to TRBJ2-1; 11 nucleotides agree with TRBD2. The specimen was tumor tissue. This receptor was obtained from a human donor with high-grade serous ovarian cancer. CDR3 loop: CASRVASGGYNEQFF. The DNA of the CDR3 is TGTGCCAGCAGGGTGGCTAGCGGGGGGTACAATGAGCAGTTCTTC.